This T cell receptor (beta chain) was profiled in a study of blood T cell repertoires in COVID-19. Overall study context: Nucleic acid was either cDNA or gDNA, and it came from T cells, B-cell-depleted T cells, or PBMCs.

Original analysis: For nucleated cells, counts were estimated from reference gene primer amplification. Clones were read by immunoSEQ multiplex PCR, and TCRdb kept only the in-frame ones, dropping some. V, J and clone size reflect that table, while D and trimming were determined from the DNA. The sample consists of over 200,000 clones, 70% to 85% of them appearing once. CDR1 and CDR2 (germline): LGHDT, YNNKEL (reference sequence). Deletions cut 10 bases from V and 4 bases from J, with 17 bases between. This CDR3 region has 13 residues. The genes are TRBV3-1 (or the pseudogene TRBV3-2) and TRBJ2-7; perhaps TRBD2 as D (6 bases). Source material: peripheral blood. This TCR derives from a man aged 35-49 years who had recovered from COVID-19. CDR3 nucleotide sequence: TGTGCCACCCCGGGGGTCTATCATTACGAGCAGTACTTC. This translates into CATPGVYHYEQYF.